This TCR beta chain was observed in a study of human T cells and chemical hapten exposure. At the level of the study: Patch tests applied 0.01% DPC to the upper back, read at 6 days.

The time point here: patch test 3, about 24 weeks after DPC sensitization. Treatment in this sample: therapeutic diphenylcyclopropenone sensitization with weekly scalp DPC. This CDR3 comprises 14 residues. Trimming cost V 6 bases and J 5 bases; bases outside gene matches: 6. TCRdb redid the calling of the RACE reads with MiXCR, one entry per CDR3 protein. The data contain 95,000 to 150,000 distinct CDR3 sequences, 11% of them singletons. A few counts support this clonotype. The antigen is undetermined. The study's findings and limits: There was no change with DPC sensitization in TCRs above 1 in 1000 frequency.

This clonotype originated in a woman in her forties or fifties with alopecia areata. Some clones in this sample may be carry-over from other donors' samples. The specimen comprised whole blood, sampled in connection with sensitization to the hapten diphenylcyclopropenone (DPC). The rearrangement links TRBV12-3 or TRBV12-4 to TRBJ1-4; TRBD1 matches at 7 bases. The CDR3 nucleotides are TGTGCCAGCAGCCGGGACAGATCCAATGAAAAACTGTTTTTT. This translates into CASSRDRSNEKLFF.